Listed below are T cell receptor beta chains from one sample, sequenced in a study of radiotherapy plus CTLA-4 blockade in lung cancer. Using immunoSEQ multiplex PCR, the repertoire was profiled, and TCRdb retains in-frame clones only, with some absent. This sample yields about 87,000 clones, of which 85% to 90% are seen a single time; over 15% belongs to the top ten. The source material was peripheral blood, sampled from a patient treated with radiotherapy plus ipilimumab. The receptors derive from a human donor with non-small cell lung cancer that progressed on radiotherapy plus ipilimumab. Each CDR3 is given with its conserved first and last residue. A D gene is named only where the DNA matches it firmly. For some rows the clone size is stated as once, few or many, or as a class when expanded; others skip it.

V: TRBV5-1
size: NA
J: TRBJ2-5
D: TRBD1
CDR3: CASSGGQGEETQYF
DNA: TGCGCCAGCAGCGGGGGACAGGGGGAAGAGACCCAGTACTTC

V: TRBV27
size: NA
J: TRBJ2-7
D: TRBD2
CDR3: CASSLSGGTAYEQYF
DNA: TGTGCCAGCAGTTTATCGGGGGGGACCGCCTACGAGCAGTACTTC

V: TRBV7-2
size: NA
J: TRBJ2-1
D: TRBD2
CDR3: CASSLGTSKTHEQFF
DNA: TGTGCCAGCAGCTTAGGGACTAGCAAAACACATGAGCAGTTCTTC

V: TRBV7-9
size: NA
J: TRBJ2-6
D: NA
CDR3: CASSPVWGRSSGANVLTF
DNA: TGTGCCAGCAGCCCGGTGTGGGGAAGGAGCTCTGGGGCCAACGTCCTGACTTTC

V: TRBV10-3
size: NA
J: TRBJ2-1
D: TRBD2
CDR3: CAISEIAGGLIRNEQFF
DNA: TGTGCCATCAGTGAAATTGCGGGGGGTTTGATTAGGAATGAGCAGTTCTTC

V: TRBV7-2
size: NA
J: TRBJ1-2
D: NA
CDR3: CASSLGQLYGYTF
DNA: TGTGCCAGCAGCTTAGGACAGCTCTATGGCTACACCTTC

V: TRBV4-1
size: NA
J: TRBJ2-2
D: NA
CDR3: CASSQDRQLDNTGELFF
DNA: TGCGCCAGCAGCCAAGATAGGCAGCTTGACAACACCGGGGAGCTGTTTTTT

V: TRBV10-3
size: NA
J: TRBJ1-2
D: NA
CDR3: CAISDKGDGYTF
DNA: TGTGCCATCAGTGATAAAGGGGATGGCTACACCTTC

V: TRBV5-3
size: NA
J: TRBJ1-5
D: NA
CDR3: CARSLGHLGDQPQHF
DNA: TGTGCCAGAAGCCTCGGACACCTCGGGGATCAGCCCCAGCATTTT

V: TRBV6-6
size: NA
J: TRBJ2-7
D: TRBD2
CDR3: CASSPPRAGGIYEQYF
DNA: TGTGCCAGCAGTCCGCCTCGGGCGGGGGGGATATACGAGCAGTACTTC

V: TRBV11-3
size: NA
J: TRBJ1-4
D: NA
CDR3: CASSFPSRGPATNEKLFF
DNA: TGTGCCAGCAGCTTCCCCTCACGTGGTCCAGCGACTAATGAAAAACTGTTTTTT

V: TRBV9
size: NA
J: TRBJ2-1
D: NA
CDR3: CASSVDEGSYNEQFF
DNA: TGTGCCAGCAGCGTAGACGAGGGGTCCTACAATGAGCAGTTCTTC

V: TRBV5-1
size: NA
J: TRBJ2-3
D: NA
CDR3: CASSPQPSTDTQYF
DNA: TGCGCCAGCAGCCCCCAACCGAGCACAGATACGCAGTATTTT

V: TRBV6-5
size: NA
J: TRBJ2-3
D: NA
CDR3: CASSPGGGATQYF
DNA: TGTGCCAGCAGTCCCGGAGGGGGGGCTACGCAGTATTTT

V: TRBV27
size: NA
J: TRBJ1-1
D: NA
CDR3: CASSQRANPTKAFF
DNA: TGTGCCAGCAGTCAGAGGGCCAATCCTACGAAAGCTTTCTTT

V: TRBV19
size: few
J: TRBJ2-1
D: NA
CDR3: CASSKRTTTHNEQFF
DNA: TGTGCCAGTAGTAAAAGGACGACAACCCACAATGAGCAGTTCTTC

V: TRBV7-3
size: NA
J: TRBJ1-1
D: NA
CDR3: CASSLSSGDQAFF
DNA: TGTGCCAGCAGCTTATCCTCCGGCGACCAAGCTTTCTTT

V: TRBV7-2
size: NA
J: TRBJ2-3
D: TRBD2
CDR3: CASSSKGGGADTQYF
DNA: TGTGCCAGCAGCTCAAAGGGCGGGGGGGCCGATACGCAGTATTTT

V: TRBV11-2
size: NA
J: TRBJ1-2
D: NA
CDR3: CASSLTGTGGYTF
DNA: TGTGCCAGCAGCTTAACGGGGACCGGTGGCTACACCTTC

V: TRBV6-5
size: NA
J: TRBJ1-3
D: NA
CDR3: CASSYTSGNTIYF
DNA: TGTGCCAGCAGTTACACATCTGGAAACACCATATATTTT

V: TRBV14
size: NA
J: TRBJ1-4
D: NA
CDR3: CASSPLAGTNEKLFF
DNA: TGTGCCAGCAGCCCTCTGGCAGGGACTAATGAAAAACTGTTTTTT

V: TRBV11-2
size: NA
J: TRBJ2-1
D: TRBD2
CDR3: CASSLGLAGGGEQFF
DNA: TGTGCCAGCAGCCTCGGACTAGCGGGAGGTGGTGAGCAGTTCTTC

V: TRBV27
size: once
J: TRBJ1-1
D: NA
CDR3: CASSVRRSTEAFF
DNA: TGTGCCAGCAGTGTCCGACGGAGCACTGAAGCTTTCTTT

V: TRBV18
size: NA
J: TRBJ2-1
D: TRBD2
CDR3: CASSPRTTSGFSYNEQFF
DNA: TGTGCCAGCTCACCGAGGACGACTAGCGGGTTCTCCTACAATGAGCAGTTCTTC

V: TRBV9
size: NA
J: TRBJ2-3
D: NA
CDR3: CASSVESPDTQYF
DNA: TGTGCCAGCAGCGTAGAGTCCCCAGATACGCAGTATTTT

V: TRBV7-2
size: NA
J: TRBJ1-2
D: TRBD1
CDR3: CASSRPGTGINYGYTF
DNA: TGTGCCAGCAGCCGCCCCGGGACAGGGATCAACTATGGCTACACCTTC

V: TRBV30
size: NA
J: TRBJ2-7
D: NA
CDR3: CAWSVRYEQYF
DNA: TGTGCCTGGAGTGTACGCTACGAGCAGTACTTC

V: TRBV29-1
size: NA
J: TRBJ1-1
D: TRBD1
CDR3: CSVETGGTEAFF
DNA: TGCAGCGTTGAGACAGGGGGCACTGAAGCTTTCTTT

V: TRBV7-2
size: NA
J: TRBJ2-3
D: NA
CDR3: CASSFRRGRTDTQYF
DNA: TGTGCCAGCAGCTTTCGTCGAGGGCGCACAGATACGCAGTATTTT

V: TRBV9
size: NA
J: TRBJ2-3
D: TRBD2
CDR3: CASSGYSGGGTDTQYF
DNA: TGTGCCAGCAGCGGGTATAGCGGGGGGGGCACAGATACGCAGTATTTT

V: TRBV19
size: NA
J: TRBJ2-7
D: TRBD2
CDR3: CASSITSGSSSYEQYF
DNA: TGTGCCAGTAGTATAACTAGCGGGTCAAGCTCCTACGAGCAGTACTTC